This T cell receptor beta chain was obtained from a study of blood T cell repertoires in COVID-19. Method: immunoSEQ multiplex PCR; TCRdb's copy keeps in-frame clones and lacks some. The data show under 250,000 clones, with nearly 90% seen just once and less than 14% held by the top ten. Sequencing was performed on PBMCs or T cells enriched from blood (not recorded which). The source is a man aged 25 to 40 who had recovered from COVID-19.

For the CDR3, the DNA is TGCGCCAGCAGCCCCGGGACAGAAGGAAACACCATATATTTT. Its translation: CASSPGTEGNTIYF. V and J are TRBV5-1 and TRBJ1-3, with 7 bases lining up with TRBD1. Germline assignment: CDR1 SGHRS and CDR2 YFSETQ. The CDR3 is 14 amino acids. The J segment lost 4 bases and the V segment lost 4 bases, leaving 5 bases of the junction unmatched.